There are a few counts of the clone carrying this T cell receptor (beta chain). Its antigen is as yet unknown. Trimming took off 4 bases at V and 2 bases at J, with 12 bases between the two ends. CDR3 length equals 15 residues. Diagnosis used clinical symptoms, serum thyroxine, TRAb, thyroid ultrasound and orbital computed tomography. The data originate from a study of Graves' ophthalmopathy and Graves' hyperthyroidism. As for the study in general: The authors defined stable hyperthyroidism as no ophthalmopathy within 18 months of follow-up.

RNA transcripts provided the template for amplifying TCR beta CDR3 regions. HTBI primers were employed in first-round RT-PCR, then a second-round multiplex PCR followed. MiXCR was run by TCRdb on the multiplex PCR reads, yielding one entry per CDR3 protein. The sample consists of around 1.1 million distinct CDR3 sequences, about 40% of them appearing once. Whole-study results and caveats: Most expanded thyroid clonotypes above 0.001 frequency also appeared in blood.

V gene TRBV12-3 or TRBV12-4 combines with J gene TRBJ1-5; no clear D gene. This clonotype originated in an adult man with Graves' hyperthyroidism. Source material: peripheral blood or thyroid tissue (not recorded which). The CDR3 loop is CASSYSGFGNQPQHF. The CDR3 DNA reads TGTGCCAGCAGTTATTCCGGGTTTGGCAATCAGCCCCAGCATTTT.